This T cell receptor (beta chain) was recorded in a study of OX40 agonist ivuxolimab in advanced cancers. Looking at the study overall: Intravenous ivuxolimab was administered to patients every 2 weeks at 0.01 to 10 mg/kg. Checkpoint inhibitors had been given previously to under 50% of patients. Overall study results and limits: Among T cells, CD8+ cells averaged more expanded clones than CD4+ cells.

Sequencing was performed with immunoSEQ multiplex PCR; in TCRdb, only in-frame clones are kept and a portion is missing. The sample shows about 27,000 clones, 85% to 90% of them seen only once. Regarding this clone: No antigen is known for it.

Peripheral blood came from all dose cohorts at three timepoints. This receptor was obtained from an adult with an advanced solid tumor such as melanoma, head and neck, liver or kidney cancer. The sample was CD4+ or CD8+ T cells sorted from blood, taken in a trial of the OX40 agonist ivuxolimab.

The CDR3 sequence: CASSVEGLAYNEQFF. The CDR3 nucleotides read TGTGCCAGCAGCGTAGAGGGACTAGCCTACAATGAGCAGTTCTTC. V and J are TRBV9 and TRBJ2-1; 8 nucleotides line up with TRBD2. This CDR3 spans 15 amino acids. Germline lookup yields CDR1 SGDLS and CDR2 YYNGEE. V lost 0 bases, J lost 2 bases, and 1 base stayed unmatched.